This entry features one T cell receptor (beta chain) sequence. Sequencing used immunoSEQ multiplex PCR; TCRdb keeps in-frame clones, though not all of them. Of 200,000 to 250,000 clones detected, roughly 85% appear once; the ten largest clones hold roughly 10%. CDR1 and CDR2 (germline): SNHLY, FYNNEI. This CDR3 is 14 amino acids long. V lost 2 bases and J 5 bases, leaving 12 bases between the germline ends. Participants were aged about 18 to 89 years from roughly 25 US areas. Recovery among Cohort 3 donors was established by two negative PCRs, clearance, or symptom resolution. This entry belongs to a study of blood T cell repertoires in COVID-19. In the study overall: The origin of the acute and convalescent COVID-19 samples was the United States, Italy and Spain. Nucleic acid was either cDNA or gDNA, and it came from T cells, B-cell-depleted T cells, or PBMCs.

The gene calls are TRBV2 and TRBJ1-1, with D possibly matching TRBD1 (6 bases). Sequencing was performed on PBMCs or T cells enriched from blood (not recorded which). This clonotype was sampled from a man aged 30-40 years who had recovered from COVID-19. The CDR3 loop is CASSEQGGVTEAFF. DNA of the CDR3: TGTGCCAGCAGTGAACAAGGGGGAGTTACTGAAGCTTTCTTT.